The sequence of this TCR beta chain was determined in a study of tumor-infiltrating lymphocytes in oesophageal squamous cell carcinoma. From the PCR reads, TCRdb called clonotypes with MiXCR, one entry per CDR3 protein. The repertoire includes some 13,000 distinct CDR3 sequences, approximately 50% of them detected once, and around 40% sits in the top ten. CDR3 length: 12 residues. Germline CDR1 reads SGHVS; CDR2 reads FQNEAQ. V lost 5 bases to trimming and J lost 5 bases, with 10 bases between them. The specimen sequenced was esophageal tumor tissue. The chain employs TRBV7-8 and TRBJ2-7; D is uncertain. This clonotype originated in a female donor with esophageal squamous cell carcinoma. CDR3 DNA sequence: TGTGCCAGCAGCGCCACGGTCAACGAGCAGTACTTC. It codes for CASSATVNEQYF.